This T cell receptor beta chain is from a study of T-cell reconstitution after alpha-beta-depleted transplantation in children. The library targeted TCRbeta and was prepared with unique molecular identifiers. TCRdb re-called the PCR reads with MiXCR, one entry per CDR3 protein. The table lists about 600,000 distinct CDR3 sequences, roughly 23% of them singletons, with 13% to 15% in the top ten. V was trimmed by 5 bases and J by 4 bases, leaving 11 bases between them. CDR3 length equals 13 residues. The V gene's germline CDR1 is MNHEY and CDR2 SVGAGI. This clonotype occurred a few times. This specimen consisted of PBMCs, mostly from graft donor cells, obtained 360 days after TCRalphabeta/CD19-depleted stem cell transplant. The chain has TRBV6-5 and TRBJ1-1; D possibly corresponds to TRBD1 (6 bases). This TCR came from a boy less than two years old who had a stem cell transplant for acute myeloid leukemia, so the T cells may come from the graft donor. CDR3 DNA sequence: TGTGCCAGCAGTAACAGGGTTAGCACTGAAGCTTTCTTT. Residues: CASSNRVSTEAFF.